These T cell receptor beta chains were read from a single sample in a study of early T cells in non-severe SARS-CoV-2 infection. TCRdb fed the 5' RACE reads into MiXCR, producing one record per CDR3 protein. The data contain some 48,000 distinct CDR3 sequences, 13% of them singletons. The sample comprised whole blood. These receptor sequences come from an adult who was a healthcare worker with PCR-confirmed SARS-CoV-2 infection or an uninfected control (not recorded which). CDR3s include the opening cysteine and the closing phenylalanine or tryptophan. The D gene is left open where the match is weak. Clone size is given for some rows only: seen once, a few or many times, or a class if the clone is expanded.

clone_size	j_call	v_call	d_call	cdr3_nt	cdr3_aa
once	TRBJ1-6	TRBV5-6	TRBD1	TGTGCCAACAGACCTTTTACAGGGGGTGGTAATTCACCCCTCCACTTT	CANRPFTGGGNSPLHF
many	TRBJ2-1	TRBV5-6	.	TGTGCCAGCAGCTTGATTCGCAGGGAAGGTTGGGGTGAGCAGTTCTTC	CASSLIRREGWGEQFF
many	TRBJ2-7	TRBV28	TRBD2	TGTGCCAGCAGTTCCCGGGGGGGGCTTATTTACGAGCAGTACTTC	CASSSRGGLIYEQYF
few	TRBJ2-1	TRBV11-2	.	TGTGCCAGCAGCCATTCGGGGAAATACAATGAGCAGTTCTTC	CASSHSGKYNEQFF
.	TRBJ2-7	TRBV6-5	.	TGTGCCAGCACCTCGACAGATTCCGACGAGCAGTACTTC	CASTSTDSDEQYF
.	TRBJ2-7	TRBV5-1	TRBD1	TGCGCCAGCAGCCCGGGGACAGTCTACGAGCAGTACTTC	CASSPGTVYEQYF
many	TRBJ2-7	TRBV29-1	TRBD2	TGCAGCGCTGCGGTTAGCGGGGATTCCTACGAGCAGTACTTC	CSAAVSGDSYEQYF
.	TRBJ2-5	TRBV7-2	.	TGTGCCAGCAGCACTGGCCTCTCCGGGGAGACCCAGTACTTC	CASSTGLSGETQYF
few	TRBJ2-1	TRBV20-1	TRBD1	TGCAGTGCTAGAGAACACCTAGACAGGGCAAGCGAGCAGTTCTTC	CSAREHLDRASEQFF
.	TRBJ2-7	TRBV3-1	TRBD2	TGTGCCAGCAGCCGTTCACCGGGACTAGCGGCCTACGAGCAGTACTTC	CASSRSPGLAAYEQYF
.	TRBJ2-1	TRBV5-6	TRBD2	TGTGCCAGCAGCTTGGCTAGCGGGAGGCAGTTCTTC	CASSLASGRQFF
many	TRBJ2-3	TRBV29-1	.	TGCAGCGTTGAGAAGGAAGGGGTTCAAGATACGCAGTATTTT	CSVEKEGVQDTQYF
many	TRBJ2-7	TRBV3-1	.	TGTGCCAGCAGCCAGGGCTACAGAGCCCTCTCAGGATACGAGCAGTACTTC	CASSQGYRALSGYEQYF
.	TRBJ1-3	TRBV18	.	TGTGCCAGCTTCCACGGGACGCCTAGCTCTGGAAACACCATATATTTT	CASFHGTPSSGNTIYF
.	TRBJ2-1	TRBV18	TRBD2	TGTGCCAGCTCACCTTTAAAACTAGCGGGAACAAATGAGCAGTTCTTC	CASSPLKLAGTNEQFF
many	TRBJ1-6	TRBV20-1	.	TGCAGTGCTAGAAACCCAGGGTCCTATAATTCACCCCTCCACTTT	CSARNPGSYNSPLHF
.	TRBJ2-7	TRBV29-1	.	TGCAGCGCAGCGAGTGGTCCTGGGGAGCAGTACTTC	CSAASGPGEQYF
.	TRBJ1-1	TRBV14	.	TGTGCCAGCAGCCAGGGAGGGTTTACTGAAGCTTTCTTT	CASSQGGFTEAFF
.	TRBJ1-2	TRBV14	TRBD1	TGTGCCAGCAGCCCGACAGGGAACTATGGCTACACCTTC	CASSPTGNYGYTF
many	TRBJ1-4	TRBV19	.	TGTGCCAGCCAGGACGGATTTAATGAAAAACTGTTTTTT	CASQDGFNEKLFF
.	TRBJ1-1	TRBV9	.	TGTGCCAGCAGCGTAGTAAGGCAGGGCATGAACACTGAAGCTTTCTTT	CASSVVRQGMNTEAFF
many	TRBJ1-2	TRBV27	TRBD1	TGTGCCAGCAGTCCTATGGCCGGGACAGCCAACTATGGCTACACCTTC	CASSPMAGTANYGYTF
few	TRBJ2-1	TRBV12-3/TRBV12-4	.	TGTGCCAGCAGGATCAAGAGTATCGAGCAGTTCTTC	CASRIKSIEQFF
many	TRBJ1-2	TRBV7-6	.	TGTGCCAGCAGCTTGACCCTAGGGGGGGGTCTCGATGGCTACACCTTC	CASSLTLGGGLDGYTF
few	TRBJ2-7	TRBV20-1	.	TGCAGTGCTGTGAGACAGTTTGGGCTGGTCGAGCAGTACTTC	CSAVRQFGLVEQYF
.	TRBJ1-1	TRBV7-2	.	TGTGCCAGCAGCCCCAAGGGTAGCACTGAAGCTTTCTTT	CASSPKGSTEAFF
.	TRBJ2-7	TRBV27	.	TGTGCCAGCAGTTTATTGAGGGGGTACGGCTACGAGCAGTACTTC	CASSLLRGYGYEQYF
many	TRBJ2-7	TRBV29-1	TRBD1	TGCAGCGTCCAAAGGGGACAGAACTACGAGCAGTACTTC	CSVQRGQNYEQYF
few	TRBJ1-1	TRBV18	.	TGTGCCAGCTCCCCGGGGCAGGACACTGAAGCTTTCTTT	CASSPGQDTEAFF
few	TRBJ2-1	TRBV11-2	.	TGTGCCAGCAGCTTATTAACTCCGACTGAGCAGTTCTTC	CASSLLTPTEQFF
few	TRBJ2-5	TRBV6-2/TRBV6-3	TRBD2	TGTGCCAGCAGGCGAACTAGCGGCCAAGAGACCCAGTACTTC	CASRRTSGQETQYF
many	TRBJ1-1	TRBV18	.	TGTGCCAGCTCTGGGGGGGGCACTGAAGCTTTCTTT	CASSGGGTEAFF
.	TRBJ2-1	TRBV2	.	TGTGCCAGCACGGACATCCTTTCCTACAATGAGCAGTTCTTC	CASTDILSYNEQFF
.	TRBJ2-2	TRBV7-3	TRBD2	TGTGCCAGCAGCTTAGTCTCCTCTCTGGCGGGGGCGAACACCGGGGAGCTGTTTTTT	CASSLVSSLAGANTGELFF
many	TRBJ2-2	TRBV7-3	TRBD1	TGTGCCAGCAGCCCCGGGACAGGTTACACCGGGGAGCTGTTTTTT	CASSPGTGYTGELFF
few	TRBJ2-1	TRBV11-2	.	TGTGCCAGCAGCTTAGGGGTCTCTCCCCTCTACAATGAGCAGTTCTTC	CASSLGVSPLYNEQFF
.	TRBJ2-1	TRBV5-1	.	TGCGCCAGCCGGAGTAAGTCCTACAATGAGCAGTTCTTC	CASRSKSYNEQFF
many	TRBJ1-1	TRBV3-1	TRBD1	TGTGCCAGCAGACCTGGACAGGCGAACACTGAAGCTTTCTTT	CASRPGQANTEAFF
many	TRBJ1-2	TRBV29-1	.	TGCAGCGTTGAAGAAGATGAAGGGGTTTATGGCTACACCTTC	CSVEEDEGVYGYTF
many	TRBJ2-1	TRBV2	.	TGTGCCAGCAGCGAGCCGACCTACAATGAGCAGTTCTTC	CASSEPTYNEQFF
many	TRBJ1-1	TRBV7-2	.	TGTGCCAGCAGCTTAGGGCCAGGGAGGTACACTGAAGCTTTCTTT	CASSLGPGRYTEAFF
many	TRBJ2-1	TRBV7-9	.	TGTGCCAGCAGCTTAGCTTCAGGGGACAATGAGCAGTTCTTC	CASSLASGDNEQFF
few	TRBJ2-7	TRBV11-2	TRBD2	TGTGCCAGCAGCTTAGACCCAGCGGGAGGGCCCAGGCAGTACTTC	CASSLDPAGGPRQYF
many	TRBJ1-5	TRBV5-1	.	TGCGCCAGCAGCTTGGGTAGTAATCAGCCCCAGCATTTT	CASSLGSNQPQHF
many	TRBJ1-2	TRBV20-1	.	TGCAGTGCTCACGACAGTCCCTATGGCTACACCTTC	CSAHDSPYGYTF
.	TRBJ2-5	TRBV5-1	.	TGCGCCAGCAGCTTGGCCGCTAGCACCGAGACCCAGTACTTC	CASSLAASTETQYF
many	TRBJ2-5	TRBV7-8	TRBD1	TGTGCCAGCAGCTTAGCCACACAGGGGTTTCGGACCCAGTACTTC	CASSLATQGFRTQYF